These 25 T cell receptor beta chains share one sample of origin, sequenced in a study of shared clonotypes between healthy human individuals. The method was immunoSEQ multiplex PCR; TCRdb's version includes in-frame clones alone and lacks a portion of them. The table shows around 990,000 clones, with around 77% occurring only once. Sequencing was carried out using memory CD4+ T cells from PBMCs. The subset: CD45RA-negative fraction. These receptors were collected from a man between 18 and 29 years old in good health. Some clones in this sample may be carry-over from other donors' samples.

The chain recombines TRBV5-4 with TRBJ1-1, with 8 nucleotides matching TRBD1. Germline CDR1 and CDR2: SGHNT and YYREEE (reference sequence). The CDR3 spans 15 residues. V dropped 2 bases and J dropped 4; count of bases not matched to a gene: 7. CDR3 protein: CASSLDRGGITEAFF. DNA of the CDR3: TGTGCCAGCAGCTTAGACAGGGGCGGGATCACTGAAGCTTTCTTT.

CDR3 in amino acids: CASSRLDTGGYTF. CDR3 DNA: TGTGCCAGCAGTCGGCTTGACACCGGTGGCTACACCTTC. The chain employs TRBV28 and TRBJ1-2; D remains ambiguous. Looked up from germline, CDR1 is MDHEN and CDR2 is SYDVKM. The CDR3 runs to 13 residues. V was trimmed by 5 bases and J by 7 bases, leaving 14 bases between them.

This clone has only one observation. This chain joins TRBV30 and TRBJ2-3; D uncertain. The V end lost 0 bases, the J end lost 1 base, and 8 bases lay between the germline ends. CDR3 length equals 14 residues. CDR1 and CDR2 from the germline V gene are GTSNPN and SVGIG (reference sequence). The DNA for the CDR3 is TGTGCCTGGAGTGTTGTGGGTGGCACAGATACGCAGTATTTT. It is translated as CAWSVVGGTDTQYF.

This clone was detected a few times. This chain uses TRBV11-1 with TRBJ2-1; tentatively, D is TRBD2 (5 bases). The CDR3 has 14 amino acids. Germline lookup yields CDR1 SGHAT and CDR2 FQDESV (reference sequence). The V and J ends lost 5 bases and 7 bases respectively, with 15 bases between them. As DNA, the CDR3 is TGTGCCAGCAGCCCGTGGACTCCCGGGAATGAGCAGTTCTTC. Encoded protein: CASSPWTPGNEQFF. The entire variable domain, with the rest obtained from reference TRBV11-1 and TRBJ2-1, is as follows: EAEVAQSPRYKITEKSQAVAFWCDPISGHATLYWYRQILGQGPELLVQFQDESVVDDSQLPKDRFSAERLKGVDSTLKIQPAELGDSAMYLCASSPWTPGNEQFFGPGTRLTVL.

This chain connects TRBV28 to TRBJ2-5; D unresolved. Trimming pared 2 bases from V and 0 bases from J, leaving 10 bases between. The CDR3 loop spans 15 amino acids. Germline CDR1 reads MDHEN; CDR2 reads SYDVKM. CDR3 DNA sequence: TGTGCCAGCAGTTTAGGAAGCGATTACCAAGAGACCCAGTACTTC. The encoded protein is CASSLGSDYQETQYF.

The chain has TRBV7-9 and TRBJ2-7, with D perhaps given as TRBD1 or TRBD2 (5 bases each). The V end lost 3 bases, the J end lost 4 bases, and 16 bases lay between the germline ends. The CDR3 consists of 15 residues. CDR1 and CDR2 from the germline V gene are SEHNR and FQNEAQ (reference sequence). CDR3 DNA: TGTGCCAGCAGCTTTGGACTCGGGACGGAGTACGAGCAGTACTTC. This translates into CASSFGLGTEYEQYF.

V usage is TRBV15 and J usage is TRBJ1-4, with D possibly matching TRBD1 (6 bases). Trimming left V 3 bases short and J 7 bases short, with 9 bases between. Germline CDR1 is LNHNV and CDR2 is YYDKDF (reference sequence). This CDR3 comprises 13 residues. The CDR3 coding sequence is TGTGCCACCAGCAGTACAGGGACTGAAAAACTGTTTTTT. Translated: CATSSTGTEKLFF.

This chain links TRBV27 with TRBJ1-6; TRBD1 might be the D (6 bases). Trimming took 7 bases from V and 10 from J, leaving 11 bases between them. CDR3 size: 12 residues. Germline CDR1 and CDR2: MNHEY and SMNVEV (reference sequence). In nucleotides, the CDR3 is TGTGCCAGCAAAAACAGGGACTCACCCCTCCACTTT. Translation: CASKNRDSPLHF.

The V call is TRBV4-2, the J call TRBJ1-5, with 9 bases lining up with TRBD1. This CDR3 spans 17 amino acids. After removal of 5 bases from V and 1 base from J, the junction contained 9 bases not matched to a gene. Germline-derived CDR1 and CDR2 are LGHNA and YNFKEQ. The CDR3 protein is CASSLEPGTGSNQPQHF. The CDR3 DNA reads TGTGCCAGCAGCTTGGAGCCCGGGACAGGGAGCAATCAGCCCCAGCATTTT.

The chain employs TRBV27 and TRBJ2-7; D uncertain. The CDR3 runs 13 residues. V was trimmed by 7 bases and J by 1 base, leaving 11 bases between them. Germline lookup yields CDR1 MNHEY and CDR2 SMNVEV (reference sequence). The CDR3 region has the DNA TGTGCCAGCATTGCCAGGAATTCCTACGAGCAGTACTTC. It codes for CASIARNSYEQYF.

The V and J genes are TRBV7-3 and TRBJ1-2; TRBD1 might be the D (6 bases). The CDR3 is 14 amino acids. The germline V gene has CDR1 SGHTA and CDR2 FQGTGA. With 5 bases removed from V and 8 bases from J, the gap between germline ends came to 18 bases. The CDR3 spells CASSPGVAGAGYTF. The CDR3 DNA follows: TGTGCCAGCAGCCCCGGGGTTGCGGGGGCGGGCTACACCTTC.

This chain joins TRBV6-1 and TRBJ2-2; 7 bases align to TRBD2. The CDR3 is made up of 14 amino acids. V shed 4 bases, J shed 8 bases, and the junction held 7 bases outside the gene matches. Germline-derived CDR1 and CDR2 are MNHNS and SASEGT. In DNA form, the CDR3 reads TGTGCCAGCAGTGTGCGGGGGAGGGAGGGGGAGCTGTTTTTT. Encoded protein: CASSVRGREGELFF.

The J gene is TRBJ2-1, the V gene TRBV11-2; D remains unclear. Trimming left V 3 bases short and J 7 bases short, with 10 bases between. The germline V gene has CDR1 SGHAT and CDR2 FQNNGV. The CDR3 runs 13 residues. CDR3 region: CASSFYRQNEQFF. CDR3 DNA sequence: TGTGCCAGCAGCTTTTATCGGCAAAATGAGCAGTTCTTC.

V is TRBV4-3 and J is TRBJ2-1; a possible D gene is TRBD1 (6 bases). The CDR3 consists of 16 residues. Per the germline V gene, CDR1 is LGHNA and CDR2 is YSLEER. V was trimmed by 1 base and J by 1 base, leaving 11 bases between them. DNA for the CDR3: TGCGCCAGCAGCCAAGCGGCCAGGGGATCCTACAATGAGCAGTTCTTC. Protein: CASSQAARGSYNEQFF.

Here the CDR3 reads CASSPDGSGRFAYEQYF. The CDR3 DNA follows: TGTGCCAGCTCACCCGATGGTAGCGGGAGGTTTGCCTACGAGCAGTACTTC. V and J are TRBV18 and TRBJ2-7; 10 positions agree with TRBD2. Germline-derived CDR1 and CDR2 are KGHSH and LQKENI. The CDR3 length is 17 residues. With 3 bases clipped from V and 2 bases from J, the junction kept 10 bases outside the gene matches.

The rearrangement uses TRBV5-6 and TRBJ2-5; 10 bases map to TRBD1. Germline loops: CDR1 SGHDT, CDR2 YYEEEE. The CDR3 sequence is 16 residues long. V gave up 3 bases and J gave up 5 bases; unmatched junction bases: 10. The CDR3 nucleotides read TGTGCCAGCAGCTCACTGGGACAGGGGATTCCGGAGACCCAGTACTTC. Translated, it gives CASSSLGQGIPETQYF.

The chain couples TRBV28 to TRBJ2-5, with D perhaps matching TRBD2 (6 bases). Germline loops: CDR1 MDHEN, CDR2 SYDVKM. Between the trimmed V and J ends, which lost 5 bases and 5 bases, there was a span of 21 bases. CDR3 length: 16 amino acids. The DNA for the CDR3 is TGTGCCAGCAGTGCACTCCTCCGGGAGTTCGGCGAGACCCAGTACTTC. It specifies CASSALLREFGETQYF.

The genes are TRBV11-1 and TRBJ2-2, with 7 bases fitting TRBD2. V shed 10 bases and J 6 bases; nucleotides not matched to a gene: 14. CDR1 is SGHAT, CDR2 FQDESV, per germline (reference sequence). The length of the CDR3 is 15 residues. The CDR3 here is CATMRGRASAGELFF. CDR3 in DNA: TGTGCCACAATGAGAGGGAGGGCCTCGGCCGGGGAGCTGTTTTTT.

This clone was picked up one time. V usage is TRBV5-1 and J usage is TRBJ2-3, with D tentatively TRBD1 (5 bases). This CDR3 is built from 14 residues. Trimming stripped 4 bases from V and 8 bases from J, with 17 bases between. Germline V CDR1 and CDR2: SGHRS, YFSETQ. The CDR3 DNA reads as TGCGCCAGCAGCGCCGACAGCCTTTATGGTACGCAGTATTTT. It is translated as CASSADSLYGTQYF. Full variable domain (outside the CDR3, taken from reference TRBV5-1 and TRBJ2-3): KAGVTQTPRYLIKTRGQQVTLSCSPISGHRSVSWYQQTPGQGLQFLFEYFSETQRNKGNFPGRFSGRQFSNSRSEMNVSTLELGDSALYLCASSADSLYGTQYFGPGTRLTVL.

This chain links TRBV5-4 with TRBJ2-1; 7 bases agree with TRBD1. Germline V gene data show CDR1 as SGHNT and CDR2 as YYREEE (reference sequence). The CDR3 runs 13 residues. The trim removed 3 bases at V and 9 bases at J, leaving 6 bases unmatched. The CDR3 region has the DNA TGTGCCAGCAGCTCCACAGGGGTAGGTGAGCAGTTCTTC. This sequence encodes CASSSTGVGEQFF. Using reference TRBV5-4 and TRBJ2-1 for the parts outside the CDR3, the full variable domain is ETGVTQSPTHLIKTRGQQVTLRCSSQSGHNTVSWYQQALGQGPQFIFQYYREEENGRGNFPPRFSGLQFPNYSSELNVNALELDDSALYLCASSSTGVGEQFFGPGTRLTVL.

The chain is built from TRBV2 and TRBJ1-3, with D uncertain. This CDR3 spans 11 amino acids. V lost 7 bases and J 7 bases, leaving 8 bases between the germline ends. The germline V gene encodes CDR1 SNHLY and CDR2 FYNNEI. DNA of the CDR3: TGTGCCAGCAAGATGGGGAACACCATATATTTT. It translates to CASKMGNTIYF.

The J gene is TRBJ2-6, the V gene TRBV19; D not certain. This CDR3 contains 14 residues. The V gene lost 7 bases and the J gene lost 3 bases, with 10 bases spanning the gap. The germline V gene encodes CDR1 LNHDA and CDR2 SQIVND (reference sequence). CDR3 nucleotide sequence: TGTGCCAGTACTACCCCCGGTGGGGCCAACGTCCTGACTTTC. It specifies CASTTPGGANVLTF.

The J gene is TRBJ2-7, the V gene TRBV5-4; TRBD1 matches at 8 bases. This CDR3 region has 15 residues. Trimming at V came to 5 bases and at J to 3 bases, leaving 10 bases not matched to a gene. Germline V gives CDR1 SGHNT, CDR2 YYREEE (reference sequence). CDR3 loop: CASSSRQGADYEQYF. The CDR3 DNA sequence: TGTGCCAGCAGTAGCCGGCAGGGGGCCGACTACGAGCAGTACTTC. Supplemented by reference TRBV5-4 and TRBJ2-7, the full variable domain reads ETGVTQSPTHLIKTRGQQVTLRCSSQSGHNTVSWYQQALGQGPQFIFQYYREEENGRGNFPPRFSGLQFPNYSSELNVNALELDDSALYLCASSSRQGADYEQYFGPGTRLTVT.

The gene calls are TRBV19 and TRBJ2-5, with 7 bases matching TRBD1. The CDR3 spans 15 residues. Germline CDR1 LNHDA, CDR2 SQIVND (reference sequence). V was pared by 5 bases and J by 1 base, with 7 bases of the junction left unmatched. As DNA, the CDR3 is TGTGCCAGTAGTTCCTTCCGGGACAGCCAAGAGACCCAGTACTTC. Translating gives CASSSFRDSQETQYF.

J is TRBJ2-3 and V is TRBV9; 7 positions agree with TRBD1. This CDR3 contains 16 residues. Trimming took 4 bases from V and 1 from J; bases not matched to a gene: 9. Germline CDR1 reads SGDLS; CDR2 reads YYNGEE. CDR3 nucleotide sequence: TGTGCCAGCAGCCCCCGACAGGGAGAAGGCACAGATACGCAGTATTTT. Its translation is CASSPRQGEGTDTQYF.